Presented here are 10 T cell receptor beta chains from one specimen sequenced in a study of CD8 T cells in ankylosing spondylitis. TCRdb fed the 5' RACE reads into MiXCR, producing one record per CDR3 protein. The sample carries roughly 160,000 distinct CDR3 sequences, more than 9% recorded once. Input material: blood, either unsorted or a sorted T cell fraction (not recorded which). The receptors shown here come from a male donor with ankylosing spondylitis or in good health (not recorded which).

This clonotype has at least ten counts. The chain carries TRBV27 and TRBJ2-3, with D possibly TRBD2 on 6 matching bases. The V and J ends lost 0 bases and 6 bases respectively, with 7 bases between them. Per the germline V gene, CDR1 is MNHEY and CDR2 is SMNVEV (reference sequence). The CDR3 has 13 amino acids. The CDR3 nucleotides are TGTGCCAGCAGTTTATCTGGAGGGGATACGCAGTATTTT. This gives the protein CASSLSGGDTQYF.

This clonotype was recorded at least ten times. This chain connects TRBV12-3 or TRBV12-4 to TRBJ2-5, with 7 bases lining up with TRBD1. The CDR3 is 14 residues long. J was trimmed by 0 bases and V by 5 bases; bases with no gene match: 3. CDR3 in DNA: TGTGCCAGCAGTGAACAGGGGTACCAAGAGACCCAGTACTTC. Translation gives CASSEQGYQETQYF.

This clonotype was seen repeatedly, ten times or more. The rearrangement joins TRBV11-2 to TRBJ2-1, with 8 bases lining up with TRBD1. Germline loops: CDR1 SGHAT, CDR2 FQNNGV. V was pared by 5 bases and J by 6 bases, with 9 bases of the junction left unmatched. The CDR3 is 15 amino acids. CDR3: CASSTRTGSFNEQFF. As DNA, the CDR3 is TGTGCCAGCAGCACACGGACAGGGTCGTTCAATGAGCAGTTCTTC.

The chain recombines TRBV11-2 with TRBJ2-3; a weak D match, TRBD2 (5 bases). Germline V CDR1 and CDR2: SGHAT, FQNNGV. The CDR3 covers 13 residues. V dropped 3 bases and J dropped 4 bases, with 8 bases sitting between them. The CDR3 loop is CASSFPGADTQYF. The CDR3 DNA follows: TGTGCCAGCAGCTTTCCCGGGGCAGATACGCAGTATTTT.

The chain combines TRBV27 with TRBJ1-2, with a possible D match to TRBD1 (5 bases). The CDR3 covers 17 residues. Trimming stripped 5 bases from V and 0 bases from J, with 19 bases between. CDR1 is MNHEY, CDR2 SMNVEV, per germline (reference sequence). This CDR3 reads CASSRRGGRSPNYGYTF. CDR3 bases: TGTGCCAGCAGTCGTCGGGGGGGGAGGTCTCCTAACTATGGCTACACCTTC.

This clonotype showed up just a few times. The chain carries TRBV20-1 and TRBJ1-5; unclear D gene. Germline V gene data show CDR1 as DFQATT and CDR2 as SNEGSKA (reference sequence). The V end was cut by 6 bases, the J end by 2 bases, with 11 bases between. The CDR3 totals 13 residues. The CDR3 DNA sequence: TGCAGTGCGCCCGGTGAGGGCAATCAGCCCCAGCATTTT. This encodes CSAPGEGNQPQHF.

The table lists this clonotype with a few counts. The genes are TRBV14 and TRBJ2-3; TRBD2 matches 8 bases. Trimming took 1 base from V and 2 from J; bases not matched to a gene: 8. Germline CDR1 is SGHDN and CDR2 is FVKESK. The CDR3 totals 17 residues. This CDR3 reads CASSQGVAGTSTDTQYF. The CDR3 DNA reads TGTGCCAGCAGCCAAGGCGTAGCGGGGACCTCCACAGATACGCAGTATTTT.

J is TRBJ1-6 and V is TRBV3-1; unclear D gene. This CDR3 is 15 amino acids long. V was trimmed by 1 base and J by 2 bases, leaving 6 bases between them. The germline CDR1 and CDR2 sequences are LGHDT and YNNKEL (reference sequence). This CDR3 is CASSQGSPYNSPLHF. CDR3 DNA: TGTGCCAGCAGCCAAGGGAGCCCCTATAATTCACCCCTCCACTTT.

This clonotype was detected many times. The V gene is TRBV9, the J gene TRBJ2-3; a weak D match, TRBD2 (6 bases). This CDR3 spans 16 amino acids. Per germline, CDR1 SGDLS and CDR2 YYNGEE. V gave up 4 bases and J gave up 5 bases, with 20 bases separating them. The CDR3 DNA follows: TGTGCCAGCAGCTCGCTAGCGAGACCCGGGGAAGATACGCAGTATTTT. Translated: CASSSLARPGEDTQYF.

This clonotype has at least ten counts. The chain is built from TRBV29-1 and TRBJ2-1, with a weak D call TRBD2 (6 bases). Per germline, CDR1 SQVTM and CDR2 ANQGSEA. V dropped 4 bases and J dropped 9 bases, with 19 bases sitting between them. This CDR3 spans 14 amino acids. The CDR3 DNA reads TGCAGCGTTGGGGGACTCCCCCCGGCGGGTGAGCAGTTCTTC. Translation gives CSVGGLPPAGEQFF.